The rows below give T cell receptor beta chains drawn from one sample of a study of blood T cell repertoires in COVID-19. The data were produced by immunoSEQ multiplex PCR, yet TCRdb's version contains in-frame clones alone and is incomplete. The sample lists some 430,000 clones, about 90% seen once, with approximately 0.65% in the top ten. The sample comprised PBMCs or T cells enriched from blood (not recorded which). All receptors come from a man aged 18 to 29 who had recovered from COVID-19. CDR3s include the opening cysteine and the closing phenylalanine or tryptophan. Each record gives: J gene, V gene, D gene, clone size, CDR3 protein, CDR3 DNA. The D gene is left open where the match is weak. Only some rows state a clone size, as once, few, many or a class for expanded clones.

TRBJ2-3	TRBV24-1	TRBD2	.	CATSDPREGRGRDTQYF	TGTGCCACCAGTGACCCGAGGGAGGGACGAGGTAGAGATACGCAGTATTTT
TRBJ2-7	TRBV5-4	.	.	CASSSPQGNVYEQYF	TGTGCCAGCAGCTCCCCCCAGGGAAACGTCTACGAGCAGTACTTC
TRBJ2-5	TRBV11-2	TRBD2	.	CASSSAGVETQYF	TGTGCCAGCAGCTCAGCGGGAGTAGAGACCCAGTACTTC
TRBJ1-3	TRBV7-2	.	.	CASSPFGSGNTIYF	TGTGCCAGCAGCCCCTTCGGCTCTGGAAACACCATATATTTT
TRBJ2-3	TRBV10-2	TRBD1	.	CASSEPGQGDTQYF	TGCGCCAGCAGTGAGCCAGGACAGGGTGATACGCAGTATTTT
TRBJ2-2	TRBV9	.	.	CASSLSGPNTGELFF	TGTGCCAGCAGCCTCAGCGGGCCGAACACCGGGGAGCTGTTTTTT
TRBJ2-3	TRBV6-5	.	.	CASAHLAVTDTQYF	TGTGCCAGCGCCCATTTAGCCGTTACAGATACGCAGTATTTT
TRBJ2-7	TRBV30	TRBD2	.	CAWKLGLAGHEQYF	TGTGCCTGGAAGTTGGGACTAGCGGGACACGAGCAGTACTTC
TRBJ2-1	TRBV7-3	TRBD2	.	CASSSTSAPYNEQFF	TGTGCCAGCAGCTCGACTAGCGCCCCTTACAATGAGCAGTTCTTC
TRBJ2-1	TRBV2	TRBD2	.	CASSEEGTSGSEQFF	TGTGCCAGCAGTGAAGAGGGGACTAGCGGGAGTGAGCAGTTCTTC
TRBJ1-2	TRBV25-1	.	.	CASSEPGDYGYTF	TGTGCCAGCAGTGAACCAGGGGACTATGGCTACACCTTC
TRBJ1-1	TRBV4-1	.	once	CASSQGRRGRDTEAFF	TGCGCCAGCAGCCAAGGCCGCCGCGGGAGGGACACTGAAGCTTTCTTT
TRBJ2-7	TRBV5-1	TRBD2	.	CASSLGAGVSREQYF	TGCGCCAGCAGCTTGGGTGCGGGAGTGTCCCGCGAGCAGTACTTC
TRBJ1-5	TRBV10-3	.	.	CAIRDLGQPQHF	TGTGCCATCAGGGACTTGGGTCAGCCCCAGCATTTT
TRBJ2-1	TRBV2	.	.	CASTPRRQEGNEQFF	TGTGCCAGCACCCCGCGACGACAAGAAGGCAATGAGCAGTTCTTC
TRBJ1-4	TRBV7-9	.	.	CASSFTGDASLEKLFF	TGTGCCAGCAGCTTCACAGGCGACGCGTCCCTTGAAAAACTGTTTTTT
TRBJ1-2	TRBV30	TRBD1	.	CAWRGLDRAFNYGYTF	TGTGCCTGGAGAGGGCTGGACAGGGCCTTTAACTATGGCTACACCTTC
TRBJ1-1	TRBV19	.	once	CASRAEAGATEAFF	TGTGCCAGTAGGGCGGAGGCGGGGGCGACTGAAGCTTTCTTT
TRBJ2-7	TRBV30	.	.	CAWTGGGGEQYF	TGTGCCTGGACTGGGGGAGGCGGGGAGCAGTACTTC
TRBJ2-1	TRBV19	.	.	CASSPPGRVIHNEQFF	TGTGCCAGTAGCCCCCCGGGCAGGGTCATTCACAATGAGCAGTTCTTC
TRBJ1-2	TRBV5-1	.	.	CASSSTEGLEGSNYGYTF	TGCGCCAGCAGCTCCACCGAAGGTTTGGAGGGGTCTAACTATGGCTACACCTTC
TRBJ1-5	TRBV6-5	TRBD1	.	CASRTGEKPLQPQHF	TGTGCCAGCAGAACAGGGGAAAAGCCCCTACAGCCCCAGCATTTT
TRBJ1-1	TRBV5-1	.	.	CASSPLQSTEAFF	TGCGCCAGCAGCCCTTTACAGAGCACTGAAGCTTTCTTT
TRBJ1-1	TRBV3-1/TRBV3-2	TRBD1	.	CASSLDRAGVNTEAFF	TGTGCCAGCAGCCTAGACAGGGCTGGGGTGAACACTGAAGCTTTCTTT
TRBJ2-7	TRBV14	TRBD2	once	CASSHGLDPYEQYF	TGTGCCAGCAGCCACGGACTAGATCCCTACGAGCAGTACTTC
TRBJ2-7	TRBV9	TRBD2	.	CASSPGLAVDYEQYF	TGTGCCAGCAGCCCTGGACTAGCGGTAGACTACGAGCAGTACTTC
TRBJ1-1	TRBV18	.	.	CASSPLGGNTEAFF	TGTGCCAGCTCACCCTTAGGGGGGAACACTGAAGCTTTCTTT
TRBJ2-3	TRBV5-4	.	.	CASSRAAAGARGADTQYF	TGTGCCAGCAGCCGGGCGGCAGCGGGGGCCAGGGGGGCAGATACGCAGTATTTT
TRBJ2-1	TRBV27	.	once	CASSTPSGGSHNEQFF	TGTGCCAGCAGCACTCCTAGTGGGGGGAGCCACAATGAGCAGTTCTTC
TRBJ2-1	TRBV28	TRBD2	.	CASSLPGLAGGGQFF	TGTGCCAGCAGTCTACCGGGACTAGCGGGAGGGGGGCAGTTCTTC
TRBJ2-7	TRBV28	.	.	CASSLSTGTTSYEQYF	TGTGCCAGCAGTTTATCCACGGGTACAACTTCCTACGAGCAGTACTTC
TRBJ1-6	TRBV7-2	.	.	CASSLVGGRVDSPLHF	TGTGCCAGCAGCTTAGTGGGGGGGCGGGTTGATTCACCCCTCCACTTT
TRBJ2-2	TRBV28	TRBD1	.	CASVAGGQGAGELFF	TGTGCCAGCGTCGCCGGTGGACAGGGGGCCGGGGAGCTGTTTTTT
TRBJ1-1	TRBV18	.	.	CASSSQREGTEAFF	TGTGCCAGCTCTTCTCAAAGAGAGGGAACCGAAGCTTTCTTT
TRBJ1-2	TRBV3-1/TRBV3-2	.	.	CASSHTRPDSSNYGYTF	TGTGCCAGCAGCCACACCCGACCGGACAGTTCTAACTATGGCTACACCTTC
TRBJ1-1	TRBV25-1	.	.	CASTLGTGRNTEAFF	TGTGCCAGCACCTTAGGAACAGGGCGGAACACTGAAGCTTTCTTT
TRBJ1-4	TRBV7-9	.	once	CASSLAQDSYNEKLFF	TGTGCCAGCAGCTTAGCGCAGGACAGTTATAATGAAAAACTGTTTTTT
TRBJ1-2	TRBV12-3/TRBV12-4	.	.	CASRPTENYGYTF	TGTGCCAGCAGACCGACGGAGAACTATGGCTACACCTTC
TRBJ2-1	TRBV3-1/TRBV3-2	TRBD2	.	CASSQVARGGFIEQFF	TGTGCCAGCAGCCAAGTGGCTCGGGGGGGCTTTATTGAGCAGTTCTTC
TRBJ1-2	TRBV5-1	TRBD1	.	CASIFQPGQARGYTF	TGCGCCAGCATTTTCCAACCTGGACAGGCGCGTGGCTACACCTTC
TRBJ1-3	TRBV6-5	.	.	CASSYQAGGNTIYF	TGTGCCAGCAGTTACCAGGCAGGGGGAAACACCATATATTTT
TRBJ1-6	TRBV27	.	.	CASSASYNSPLHF	TGTGCCAGCAGTGCCAGCTATAATTCACCCCTCCACTTT
TRBJ1-2	TRBV7-8	.	.	CASTSREGDKYGYTF	TGTGCCAGCACCTCACGTGAGGGGGACAAATATGGCTACACCTTC
TRBJ1-5	TRBV6-1	.	.	CASSERASNQPQHF	TGTGCCAGCAGTGAGCGGGCAAGCAATCAGCCCCAGCATTTT
TRBJ2-6	TRBV27	.	.	CASRPGTRASGANVLTF	TGTGCCAGCAGGCCCGGGACACGGGCCTCTGGGGCCAACGTCCTGACTTTC
TRBJ2-1	TRBV15	.	.	CATSLSGTKYNEQFF	TGTGCCACCAGCCTAAGCGGTACTAAATACAATGAGCAGTTCTTC